This record looks at one T cell receptor beta chain sequence and its context. Its target antigen remains unknown. Base qualities were left out, and no much larger clone turns up one base away. The library came from RACE. Sequenced on a NextSeq 500. Library preparation attached unique molecular identifiers to individual cDNA molecules for quantitative, reproducible TCR counting. Each blood RNA sample was used to sequence both TCR alpha and TCR beta chains. As for the authors' bioinformatics: The median number of TCRs per sample was around 96,000, ranging from about 23,224 to 690,600. V, J and CDR3 annotation of the TCR reads was performed with the Decombinator software suite. For the PS versus PT1 abundance plots, all samples were subsampled to the same number of TCRs (28,000). TCRs were defined as expanded if absent before sensitization and observed at least eight times at the 2-week time point. TCRdb's own reprocessing of the public reads used fastp at Q25 and MiXCR and kept productive beta chains. Rows merge per CDR3 protein into single entries with the most common DNA and genes. TCRdb assigned the V and J calls; the authors' analysis was not used. The sample table holds tens of thousands of distinct CDR3 sequences, of which around 9.5% were seen once. The ten largest account for 3.6% of the sample.

The time point tag for this specimen amounts to: pre-sensitization, week 0. The treatment or condition label, as the study defines it: therapeutic diphenylcyclopropenone sensitization with weekly scalp DPC. At each patch-test visit, blood was drawn before the patch test was applied. Patients were eligible if aged 18 to 70, diagnosed with alopecia and judged suitable for DPC therapy, and pregnant patients were excluded. Total RNA was isolated from unfractionated whole blood collected in Tempus Blood RNA tubes. The germline V end is reduced by 5 bases and the J end by 0 bases; junction bases left unmatched: 6. According to the germline V gene, CDR1 reads SGHTA and CDR2 reads FQGNSA. Including cysteine and phenylalanine, the CDR3 has 15 amino acids. CDR3 DNA is the only sequence kept; it has 45 bases, read in frame from the first base. These data originate in a study of human T cells and chemical hapten exposure (dated by TCRdb to the early 2020s). In terms of the full investigation: For sensitization, 2% DPC in acetone was applied to a roughly 2 cm by roughly 2 cm area of upper inner arm skin. Under 30 alopecia patients gave blood for TCR sequencing at one to four time points (pre-sensitization, 2, 6 and 24 weeks). Most of the patients in the cohort were female, and the cohort covered alopecia areata with under or over 50% scalp involvement, alopecia totalis and alopecia universalis. Weekly therapeutic DPC doses were additionally applied to the scalp of patients throughout the roughly 23-week study period. Blood was sampled from patients pre-sensitization (week 0) and at 2, 6 and about 24 weeks after DPC sensitization. Patch testing was performed on the upper back with Finn chambers containing 0.01% DPC, and the patch tests were scored after 6 days according to International Contact Dermatitis Research Group standards. The libraries were sequenced as a pool, and the TCR yield per sample differed mostly because of small variations in library volumes within the pool. In alopecia patients, the study followed how the peripheral blood TCR repertoire changed in vivo over primary and secondary sensitization to diphenylcyclopropenone (DPC), a hapten. Overall study results and their limits: After repeated subsampling, the strength of the expansion versus patch-test correlation and the threshold at which it became significant changed. Compared with pre-sensitization or healthy control sets, expanded TCRs formed significantly more large CDR3 similarity clusters, which is consistent with antigen-driven responses. Patch test score correlated positively with the number of PT1 expanded TCRs, reaching significance at thresholds 8, 16 and 32 but not at 4. The number of TCRs above 1 in 1000 frequency did not change with DPC sensitization; there was no evidence of global repertoire structure alterations. Alopecia, a presumed autoimmune disease, was present in all patients, so the immune response of the patients might differ from that of healthy individuals.

This TCR was recovered from a middle-aged woman with alopecia areata. Some clones in this sample may be carry-over from other donors' samples. Here the chain combines TRBV7-2 and TRBJ2-7; 8 middle bases align to TRBD2. The sequenced sample was whole blood, obtained in connection with sensitization to the hapten diphenylcyclopropenone (DPC). DNA sequence: TGTGCCAGCAGCCGGGGGGGGGCGAGCTCCTACGAGCAGTACTTC. It is translated as CASSRGGASSYEQYF.